These T cell receptor beta chains were read from a single sample in a study of blood T cell repertoires in COVID-19. Repertoires were generated with immunoSEQ multiplex PCR, while TCRdb's copy carries only in-frame clones and drops some. Found here are around 75,000 clones, less than 85% of them singletons; the top ten hold approximately 5%. The sample was peripheral blood. These receptors were taken from an elderly woman with active or convalescent COVID-19. Both conserved end residues are part of each CDR3. D genes are given only for firm matches. Size tells how often a clone was seen (once, few, many) or the class of an expanded clone, and some rows leave it out.

CDR3 DNA	CDR3 protein	D gene	V gene	clone size	J gene
TGTGCCAGCAGCCAAGATCGCGACAGGGAAGTCAATCAGCCCCAGCATTTT	CASSQDRDREVNQPQHF	TRBD1	TRBV3-1/TRBV3-2	NA	TRBJ1-5
TGTGCCAGCAGCCAAGATGTGAGCGGCTACACCTTC	CASSQDVSGYTF	NA	TRBV3-1/TRBV3-2	NA	TRBJ1-2
TGTGCCAGCAGCGCCGGGACTAGCGGGAGGGCGATAGACGAGCAGTACTTC	CASSAGTSGRAIDEQYF	TRBD2	TRBV7-2	NA	TRBJ2-7
TGCGCCAGCAGCCAAGATAGGGGCCCCGGCTTTGAGCAGTACTTC	CASSQDRGPGFEQYF	NA	TRBV4-3	NA	TRBJ2-7
TGTGCCAGCAGCTTTACATACTATGGCTACACCTTC	CASSFTYYGYTF	NA	TRBV3-1/TRBV3-2	NA	TRBJ1-2
TGTGCCAGCAGGAGCGGGACTAGCGGGGGTTACGAGCAGTACTTC	CASRSGTSGGYEQYF	TRBD2	TRBV7-2	NA	TRBJ2-7
TGTGCTAGTGGTTTGGTAGACAGGGGCTTAGAGGGCTACACCTTC	CASGLVDRGLEGYTF	TRBD1	TRBV12-5	NA	TRBJ1-2
TGTGCCAGCAGTCGACGAAGGACTAGCTTGAGATTC	CASSRRRTSLRF	TRBD2	TRBV28	NA	TRBJ2-7
TGTGCCAGCAGCAGACAGGGGGCTGGAAACACCATATATTTT	CASSRQGAGNTIYF	TRBD1	TRBV14	NA	TRBJ1-3
TGTGCCAGCAGAGTCGTTGGGGACAATAATTCACCCCTCCACTTT	CASRVVGDNNSPLHF	NA	TRBV2	NA	TRBJ1-6
TGTGCCAGTAGACGCAGGTCAGGACAGGGAATACACGAGCAGTACTTC	CASRRRSGQGIHEQYF	TRBD1	TRBV19	NA	TRBJ2-7
TGCGCCAGCAGCCTTCGACAGGGCCCTGAGCAGTTCTTC	CASSLRQGPEQFF	TRBD1	TRBV5-1	NA	TRBJ2-1
TGTGCCAGCAGCGGAAGGACAACCTCCTATGGCTACACCTTC	CASSGRTTSYGYTF	NA	TRBV9	few	TRBJ1-2
TGTGCCAGCAGACCGGGACACGGTGGCTCCTACGAGCAGTACTTC	CASRPGHGGSYEQYF	NA	TRBV6-5	NA	TRBJ2-7
TGTGCCAGCAGCTTAGTTGGCTACCAAGAGACCCAGTACTTC	CASSLVGYQETQYF	NA	TRBV7-2	few	TRBJ2-5
TGCGCCAGCAGGGGGGGAACCGCGAGTCGCTACACCTTC	CASRGGTASRYTF	NA	TRBV4-3	NA	TRBJ1-2
TGTGCCTGCGGGACCCACTCTGGGGCCAACGTCCTGACTTTC	CACGTHSGANVLTF	NA	TRBV11-2	NA	TRBJ2-6
TGTGCCAGCTCACCATTTCCTACTCCCTACGAGCAGTACTTC	CASSPFPTPYEQYF	NA	TRBV18	NA	TRBJ2-7
TGTGCCAGCAGTGGACAGGGGGGCGCTCAGCCCCAGCATTTT	CASSGQGGAQPQHF	TRBD1	TRBV2	NA	TRBJ1-5
TGTGCCAGCAGCCCCCAAACAGGGGGAGGTTTCTCCTACGAGCAGTACTTC	CASSPQTGGGFSYEQYF	TRBD1	TRBV7-9	NA	TRBJ2-7
TGTGCCAGCAGCGTACTCTCAGGGTCGGGCTACACCTTC	CASSVLSGSGYTF	NA	TRBV9	NA	TRBJ1-2
TGTGCCAGCAGCCAAGGCCTAGCGGGGGGGTCCCTCAGGAGTTACTTC	CASSQGLAGGSLRSYF	TRBD2	TRBV3-1/TRBV3-2	NA	TRBJ2-7
TGTGCCGCGCAGGGATCCTTGGGCGAGCAGTACTTC	CAAQGSLGEQYF	NA	TRBV28	NA	TRBJ2-7
TGCGCCAGCAGCAGCAGGGTGGATCCCTACGAGCAGTACTTC	CASSSRVDPYEQYF	NA	TRBV5-1	NA	TRBJ2-7
TGTGCCAGCAGCTTAGCACAGGGTTACGAGCAGTACTTC	CASSLAQGYEQYF	NA	TRBV7-8	NA	TRBJ2-7
TGTGCCAGCAGTGAAAGGGGCAGGGGGGAGAATCAGCCCCAGCATTTT	CASSERGRGENQPQHF	TRBD1	TRBV6-1	NA	TRBJ1-5
TGTGCCAGCAGCGACCCCGTGGGGCGGGAGTCGGGCTACGAGCAGTACTTC	CASSDPVGRESGYEQYF	TRBD2	TRBV9	NA	TRBJ2-7
TGTGCCAGTAGCGTTTTGGACAGCCATTCTAATTCACCCCTCCACTTT	CASSVLDSHSNSPLHF	NA	TRBV19	once	TRBJ1-6
TGTGCCAGCAGCTCACCCCGACAGGGGAGTGAGCAGTTCTTC	CASSSPRQGSEQFF	TRBD1	TRBV7-2	NA	TRBJ2-1
TGTGCCAGCAGTCCTAGCGGGGCCCTAGCCAAAAACATTCAGTACTTC	CASSPSGALAKNIQYF	TRBD2	TRBV6-6	NA	TRBJ2-4
TGCGCCAGCACCGTTAGCGGGGGACAAGAGACCCAGTACTTC	CASTVSGGQETQYF	TRBD2	TRBV5-1	NA	TRBJ2-5
TGTGCCAGCAGTGAGTTGGCAGGGTACCCCTACAATGAGCAGTTCTTC	CASSELAGYPYNEQFF	NA	TRBV6-4	NA	TRBJ2-1
TGTGCCAGCAGCTTAGCGAGGGGGGGAGTAAGCTCCTATAATTCACCCCTCCACTTT	CASSLARGGVSSYNSPLHF	NA	TRBV7-2	NA	TRBJ1-6
TGTGCCAGCAGCTGGGGCCAGGTCAGAGCCTACAATGAGCAGTTCTTC	CASSWGQVRAYNEQFF	NA	TRBV7-2	NA	TRBJ2-1
TGTGCCAGCAGCCCCCGGGACAGGGGTGAAGCTTTCTTT	CASSPRDRGEAFF	TRBD1	TRBV7-9	NA	TRBJ1-1
TGTGCCAGCAGTTCACAGCTGACTAGCGGGGGGGGATTCACAGATACGCAGTATTTT	CASSSQLTSGGGFTDTQYF	TRBD2	TRBV7-2	NA	TRBJ2-3
TGTGCCAGCAGCTTGGCTCCAGATAGCAATCAGCCCCAGCATTTT	CASSLAPDSNQPQHF	NA	TRBV5-5	NA	TRBJ1-5
TGTGCCAGCAGCGGGTCGACAGGGCCTAGCACAGATACGCAGTATTTT	CASSGSTGPSTDTQYF	TRBD1	TRBV9	NA	TRBJ2-3
TGTGCCAGCAGCCCGGTCTCAGGGGGCCGACAAAGCACTGAAGCTTTCTTT	CASSPVSGGRQSTEAFF	TRBD1	TRBV7-9	NA	TRBJ1-1
TGTGCCAGCAGGCGGGGGGGGAAGGATACGCAGTATTTT	CASRRGGKDTQYF	TRBD2	TRBV6-5	NA	TRBJ2-3
TGTGCCAGCAGCTTGGCCGGGGTCATCTATGGCTACACCTTC	CASSLAGVIYGYTF	NA	TRBV5-6	NA	TRBJ1-2
TGTGCCAGTAGTATTATCCCAGGGGTTGCTAACTATGGCTACACCTTC	CASSIIPGVANYGYTF	NA	TRBV19	NA	TRBJ1-2
TGTGCCAGCAGCTTTGGGACTAGCGGGAGCAAGACCCAGTACTTC	CASSFGTSGSKTQYF	TRBD2	TRBV7-2	NA	TRBJ2-5
TGTGCCAGCTTACAGGGCCCCACAGATACGCAGTATTTT	CASLQGPTDTQYF	NA	TRBV7-6	few	TRBJ2-3
TGTGCCAGCAGCACCTACAGGGGTGGCTACACCTTC	CASSTYRGGYTF	TRBD1	TRBV14	NA	TRBJ1-2
TGCGCCAGCAGCCAAGACCGGGGGGAGATCTACGAGCAGTACTTC	CASSQDRGEIYEQYF	TRBD2	TRBV4-3	NA	TRBJ2-7
TGTGCCAGCAGCCTAGGGAGGGGTTCGGGCACTGAAGCTTTCTTT	CASSLGRGSGTEAFF	NA	TRBV11-2	NA	TRBJ1-1
TGTGCCAGCAGCTTAGTCGTGGGCAAGAACTATGGCTACACCTTC	CASSLVVGKNYGYTF	NA	TRBV7-9	NA	TRBJ1-2
TGTGCCAGCAGATCACAGGGTACGAATGGCTACACCTTC	CASRSQGTNGYTF	NA	TRBV27	NA	TRBJ1-2
TGTGCCAGCAGTATGAAGGGAGGCTCTGGGGCCAACGTCCTGACTTTC	CASSMKGGSGANVLTF	NA	TRBV2	NA	TRBJ2-6